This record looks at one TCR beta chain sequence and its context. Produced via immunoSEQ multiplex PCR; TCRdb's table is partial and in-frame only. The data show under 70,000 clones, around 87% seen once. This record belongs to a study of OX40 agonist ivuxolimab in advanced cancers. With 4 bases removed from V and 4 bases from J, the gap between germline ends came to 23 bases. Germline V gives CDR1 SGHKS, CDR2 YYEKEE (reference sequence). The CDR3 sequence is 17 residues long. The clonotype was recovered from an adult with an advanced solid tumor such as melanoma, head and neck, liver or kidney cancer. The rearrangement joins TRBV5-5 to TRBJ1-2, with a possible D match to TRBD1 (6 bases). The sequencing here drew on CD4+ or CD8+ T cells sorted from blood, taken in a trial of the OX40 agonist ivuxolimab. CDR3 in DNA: TGTGCCAGCAGCCCCAGAATTGGACAGACCCCTGGCTATGGCTACACCTTC. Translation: CASSPRIGQTPGYGYTF.